This TCR beta chain was sequenced during a study of blood T cell repertoires in COVID-19. Study-level information: The United States, Italy and Spain supplied acute and convalescent COVID-19 samples. From T cells, B-cell-depleted T cells, or PBMCs came the material, which was cDNA or gDNA.

Germline CDR1 reads SGHNT; CDR2 reads YENEEA. CDR3 length: 17 amino acids. Trimming took 5 bases from V and 3 from J, leaving 21 bases between them. Per the authors' pipeline: Reference gene primers were amplified, and this amplification served to estimate nucleated cell counts. Profiling relied on immunoSEQ multiplex PCR, and the TCRdb table lists in-frame clones only, not all of them. Clone size and the V and J calls come from that table; the DNA yielded D and trimming. The data show approximately 130,000 clones, around 85% seen once. The source material was peripheral blood. The chain employs TRBV11-3 and TRBJ2-3, with D perhaps matching TRBD2 (5 bases). The source of this sequence is a woman aged 50 to 65 who had recovered from COVID-19. The CDR3 region is CASSVPTTFSGTDTQYF. Written as DNA, the CDR3 is TGTGCCAGCAGCGTCCCGACTACCTTTTCTGGGACAGATACGCAGTATTTT.